These 4 T cell receptor beta chains originate from one sample sequenced in a study of PD-1 blockade in mismatch repair-deficient tumors. The method was immunoSEQ multiplex PCR; TCRdb's version includes in-frame clones alone and lacks a portion of them. The repertoire holds roughly 84,000 clones, with roughly 80% as singletons. Sequenced here: peripheral blood, sampled 12 weeks after starting pembrolizumab. The receptors were gathered from an adult with mismatch repair-deficient cancer.

This chain joins TRBV19 and TRBJ1-1; D perhaps matches TRBD1 (5 bases). The CDR3 is 15 amino acids. The germline V gene encodes CDR1 LNHDA and CDR2 SQIVND (reference sequence). Trimming cost V 6 bases and J 5 bases, with 19 bases left between them. CDR3 coding DNA: TGTGCCAGTAGACAAGGGGCCGGGGGAAGGACTGAAGCTTTCTTT. Its protein product is CASRQGAGGRTEAFF.

The chain uses TRBV14 and TRBJ2-7; TRBD2 matches 14 bases. V dropped 1 base and J dropped 6; count of bases not matched to a gene: 8. This CDR3 is built from 17 residues. Germline-derived CDR1 and CDR2 are SGHDN and FVKESK. Written as DNA, the CDR3 is TGTGCCAGCAGCCAAGGACTAGCGGGAGGGCCCTACAGCGAGCAGTACTTC. The encoded protein is CASSQGLAGGPYSEQYF.

The genes are TRBV19 and TRBJ2-3; 10 nucleotides match TRBD2. The trim removed 11 bases at V and 4 bases at J, leaving 9 bases unmatched. The CDR3 covers 14 residues. The germline gives CDR1 LNHDA, CDR2 SQIVND (reference sequence). CDR3 amino acids: CAAQREGRADTQYF. The CDR3, as DNA: TGTGCCGCCCAGCGGGAGGGCCGGGCAGATACGCAGTATTTT.

The chain combines TRBV10-3 with TRBJ1-1; D is undetermined. V was trimmed by 3 bases and J by 1 base, leaving 12 bases between them. The V gene's germline CDR1 is ENHRY and CDR2 SYGVKD. The CDR3 has 15 residues. The CDR3: CAISDRTTENTEAFF. The CDR3 nucleotides read TGTGCCATCAGTGATCGTACGACTGAGAACACTGAAGCTTTCTTT.